The rows below give T cell receptor beta chains drawn from one sample of a study of patients and donors after allogeneic stem cell transplantation. TCRdb ran MiXCR on the RT-PCR reads and lists one entry per CDR3 protein. The sample has about a million distinct CDR3 sequences, roughly 18% seen once. Specimen: blood, either unsorted or a sorted T cell fraction (not recorded which). The receptors were gathered from a human donor who was either an allogeneic HSCT recipient or a stem cell or donor lymphocyte infusion donor (not recorded which). It is not recorded whose cells these are; they may come from a transplant donor. The CDR3 runs from the conserved cysteine through the conserved F or W. D genes are given only for firm matches. Part of the rows lack a size; the others show once, few, many or a class for expanded clones.

TRBJ2-3,TRBV9,-,-,CASSGDYSKRTDTQYF,TGTGCCAGCAGCGGCGACTACTCAAAGCGCACAGATACGCAGTATTTT
TRBJ2-3,TRBV7-2,once,-,CASSSLPGAGRGDTQYF,TGTGCCAGCAGCTCCCTCCCGGGGGCGGGACGGGGAGATACGCAGTATTTT
TRBJ2-3,TRBV20-1,-,TRBD2,CSAASGRLPNPDTQYF,TGCAGTGCAGCTAGCGGGAGGCTCCCCAATCCAGATACGCAGTATTTT
TRBJ2-5,TRBV12-3/TRBV12-4,few,TRBD2,CASSMTSGQETQYF,TGTGCCAGCAGCATGACTAGCGGCCAAGAGACCCAGTACTTC
TRBJ2-1,TRBV4-1,many,-,CASSQLNSGDEQFF,TGCGCCAGCAGCCAACTTAACAGTGGGGATGAGCAGTTCTTC
TRBJ1-2,TRBV12-3/TRBV12-4,-,-,CASSFKSTGYYGYTF,TGTGCCAGCAGTTTTAAGTCTACAGGTTACTATGGCTACACCTTC
TRBJ2-4,TRBV7-9,few,TRBD1,CASSSTGGRDIQYF,TGTGCCAGCAGCTCAACAGGGGGCCGGGACATTCAGTACTTC
TRBJ2-7,TRBV4-3,-,TRBD2,CASSQGTRAPYEQYF,TGCGCCAGCAGCCAGGGGACTAGGGCGCCCTACGAGCAGTACTTC
TRBJ1-1,TRBV9,few,-,CASSVGGARTEAFF,TGTGCCAGCAGCGTAGGGGGGGCCAGGACTGAAGCTTTCTTT
TRBJ2-7,TRBV5-1,few,-,CASSLGWTALDYEQYF,TGCGCCAGCAGCTTGGGGTGGACAGCGCTCGACTACGAGCAGTACTTC
TRBJ1-5,TRBV12-3/TRBV12-4,-,-,CASHPSGGSIGPQHF,TGTGCCAGTCACCCGAGTGGGGGGTCTATTGGGCCCCAGCATTTT
TRBJ2-7,TRBV7-3,-,-,CASSLSAGHSYEQYF,TGTGCCAGCAGCTTATCCGCGGGGCATTCCTACGAGCAGTACTTC
TRBJ2-5,TRBV7-2,-,TRBD2,CASSFGSGGETQYF,TGTGCCAGCAGCTTTGGCAGCGGGGGGGAGACCCAGTACTTC
TRBJ1-1,TRBV5-4,-,-,CASSLGQQAEAFF,TGTGCCAGCAGCTTGGGCCAGCAGGCTGAAGCTTTCTTT
TRBJ2-4,TRBV10-3,few,TRBD1,CAISLGQGASGAKNIQYF,TGTGCCATCAGTCTGGGACAGGGGGCCTCAGGAGCCAAAAACATTCAGTACTTC
TRBJ2-3,TRBV6-5,once,TRBD1,CASSSHRQGIGTDTQYF,TGTGCCAGCAGTTCCCACCGACAGGGGATAGGCACAGATACGCAGTATTTT
TRBJ1-2,TRBV2,-,-,CASTRAGNYGYTF,TGTGCCAGCACCCGGGCCGGAAACTATGGCTACACCTTC
TRBJ2-3,TRBV12-3/TRBV12-4,many,-,CASSRGAHTDTQYF,TGTGCCAGCAGCCGGGGGGCCCACACAGATACGCAGTATTTT
TRBJ2-1,TRBV3-1,many,TRBD2,CASSQVPSGAQSEQFF,TGTGCCAGCAGCCAAGTTCCTAGCGGAGCCCAATCGGAGCAGTTCTTC
TRBJ2-5,TRBV20-1,-,TRBD2,CSARVPGLAVKETQYF,TGCAGTGCTAGAGTTCCGGGACTAGCGGTTAAGGAGACCCAGTACTTC
TRBJ1-5,TRBV6-2/TRBV6-3,-,-,CASSSWVGGGNQPQHF,TGTGCCAGCAGTTCCTGGGTGGGGGGAGGCAATCAGCCCCAGCATTTT
TRBJ2-4,TRBV12-5,few,-,CASGLVLSSSAKNIQYF,TGTGCTAGTGGTTTGGTACTAAGCTCTTCGGCCAAAAACATTCAGTACTTC
TRBJ2-2,TRBV6-2/TRBV6-3,few,-,CASSYSGRKNTGELFF,TGTGCCAGCAGTTACTCGGGACGGAAGAACACCGGGGAGCTGTTTTTT
TRBJ2-1,TRBV5-6,few,-,CASSITGTSAYNEQFF,TGTGCCAGCAGCATAACCGGGACTTCCGCCTACAATGAGCAGTTCTTC
TRBJ2-4,TRBV5-1,few,-,CASSPTSRSQNIQYF,TGCGCCAGCAGCCCTACCTCTAGGTCCCAAAACATTCAGTACTTC
TRBJ1-1,TRBV20-1,-,-,CSASTRNWSEAFF,TGCAGTGCTAGTACCCGAAATTGGTCTGAAGCTTTCTTT
TRBJ2-7,TRBV30,once,TRBD2,CAWTSGRGNHEQYF,TGTGCCTGGACTAGCGGGAGAGGAAACCACGAGCAGTACTTC
TRBJ2-3,TRBV5-1,few,-,CASTFLAVTDTQYF,TGCGCCAGCACCTTCCTTGCCGTTACAGATACGCAGTATTTT
TRBJ1-4,TRBV5-1,-,TRBD1,CASSQDRGGKLVF,TGCGCCAGCAGCCAAGACAGGGGGGGAAAACTGGTTTTT
TRBJ2-6,TRBV18,-,-,CASSEGANVLTF,TGTGCCAGCTCGGAAGGGGCCAACGTCCTGACTTTC
TRBJ1-4,TRBV4-3,few,-,CASSLEGQPNEKLFF,TGCGCCAGCAGCTTAGAAGGACAGCCTAATGAAAAACTGTTTTTT
TRBJ2-1,TRBV6-1,many,TRBD1,CASSHRGNEQFF,TGTGCCAGCAGTCACAGGGGGAATGAGCAGTTCTTC
TRBJ2-7,TRBV11-2,-,-,CASSSGSAAYEQYF,TGTGCCAGCAGCTCCGGGAGCGCAGCCTACGAGCAGTACTTC
TRBJ2-5,TRBV11-2,few,-,CASSLEGVWETQYF,TGTGCCAGCAGCTTAGAGGGCGTGTGGGAGACCCAGTACTTC
TRBJ2-3,TRBV4-3,few,-,CASSGGYTDTQYF,TGCGCCAGCAGCGGTGGTTACACAGATACGCAGTATTTT
TRBJ2-5,TRBV4-1,many,-,CASSQVKETQYF,TGCGCCAGCAGCCAAGTGAAAGAGACCCAGTACTTC
TRBJ2-1,TRBV20-1,few,-,CSALAWGSHNEQFF,TGCAGTGCCCTCGCGTGGGGGTCCCACAATGAGCAGTTCTTC
TRBJ2-7,TRBV20-1,-,TRBD1,CSAREGQGEAYEQYF,TGCAGTGCTAGAGAGGGGCAGGGGGAAGCCTACGAGCAGTACTTC
TRBJ2-7,TRBV11-2,few,-,CASSLVEVTYEQYF,TGTGCCAGCAGCTTAGTGGAAGTTACCTACGAGCAGTACTTC
TRBJ2-2,TRBV5-1,many,TRBD1,CASSSGQGATGELFF,TGCGCCAGCAGCTCTGGACAGGGGGCTACCGGGGAGCTGTTTTTT
TRBJ2-4,TRBV4-3,few,TRBD2,CASSQDTGGAFLAKNIQYF,TGCGCCAGCAGCCAAGATACCGGGGGGGCTTTCTTAGCCAAAAACATTCAGTACTTC
TRBJ2-1,TRBV12-3/TRBV12-4,many,-,CASNIGGGFNEQFF,TGTGCCAGCAATATAGGGGGAGGGTTTAATGAGCAGTTCTTC
TRBJ2-7,TRBV6-1,few,-,CASSVGFGAYEQYF,TGTGCCAGCAGCGTCGGTTTCGGTGCCTACGAGCAGTACTTC
TRBJ2-7,TRBV12-3/TRBV12-4,few,-,CASSFLGVEQYF,TGTGCCAGCAGTTTTCTAGGGGTCGAGCAGTACTTC